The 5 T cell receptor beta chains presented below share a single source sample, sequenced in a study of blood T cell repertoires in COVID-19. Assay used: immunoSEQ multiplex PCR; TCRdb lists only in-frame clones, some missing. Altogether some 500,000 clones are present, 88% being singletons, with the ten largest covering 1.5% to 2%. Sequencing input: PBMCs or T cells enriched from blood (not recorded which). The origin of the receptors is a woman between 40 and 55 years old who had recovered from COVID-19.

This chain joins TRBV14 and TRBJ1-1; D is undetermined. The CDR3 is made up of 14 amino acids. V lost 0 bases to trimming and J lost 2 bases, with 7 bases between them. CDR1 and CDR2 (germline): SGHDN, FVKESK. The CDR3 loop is CASSQDFTNTEAFF. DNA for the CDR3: TGTGCCAGCAGCCAAGATTTCACTAACACTGAAGCTTTCTTT.

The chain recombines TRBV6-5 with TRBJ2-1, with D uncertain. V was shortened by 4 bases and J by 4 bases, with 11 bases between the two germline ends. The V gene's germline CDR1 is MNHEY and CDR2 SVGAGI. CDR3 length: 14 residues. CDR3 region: CASSLSPGYNEQFF. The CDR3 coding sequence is TGTGCCAGCAGTTTGTCTCCAGGATACAATGAGCAGTTCTTC.

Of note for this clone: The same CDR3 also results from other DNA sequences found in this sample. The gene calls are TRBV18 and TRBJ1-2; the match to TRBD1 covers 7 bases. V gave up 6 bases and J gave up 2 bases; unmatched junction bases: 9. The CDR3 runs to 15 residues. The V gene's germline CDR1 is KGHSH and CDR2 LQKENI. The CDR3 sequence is CASSPRTGSNYGYTF. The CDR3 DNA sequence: TGTGCCAGCTCGCCTAGGACAGGATCGAACTATGGCTACACCTTC.

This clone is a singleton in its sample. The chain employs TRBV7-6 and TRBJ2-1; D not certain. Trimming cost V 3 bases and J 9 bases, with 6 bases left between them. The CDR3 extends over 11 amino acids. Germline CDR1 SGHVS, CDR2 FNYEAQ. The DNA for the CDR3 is TGTGCCAGCAGCTTTCTTAGTGAGCAGTTCTTC. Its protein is CASSFLSEQFF.

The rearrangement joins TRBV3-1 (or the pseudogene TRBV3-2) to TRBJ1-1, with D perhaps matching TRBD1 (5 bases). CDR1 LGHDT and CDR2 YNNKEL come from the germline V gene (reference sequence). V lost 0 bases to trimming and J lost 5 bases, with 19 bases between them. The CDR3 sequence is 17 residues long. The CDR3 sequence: CASSQEIGRGRTTEAFF. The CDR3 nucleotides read TGTGCCAGCAGCCAAGAAATAGGGAGGGGACGGACGACTGAAGCTTTCTTT.